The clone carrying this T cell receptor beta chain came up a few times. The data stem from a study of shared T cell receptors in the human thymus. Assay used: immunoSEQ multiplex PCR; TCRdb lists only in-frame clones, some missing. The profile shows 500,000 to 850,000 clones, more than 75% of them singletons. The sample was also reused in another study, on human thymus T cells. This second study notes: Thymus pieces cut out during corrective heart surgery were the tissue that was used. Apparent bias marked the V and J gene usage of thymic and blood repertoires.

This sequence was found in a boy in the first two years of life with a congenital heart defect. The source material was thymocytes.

Here the CDR3 reads CASRTSGYNEQFF. The CDR3 DNA reads as TGCGCCAGCCGGACTAGCGGTTACAATGAGCAGTTCTTC. V is TRBV5-1 and J is TRBJ2-1; 10 bases align to TRBD2. There are 13 residues in the CDR3. Trimming cost V 7 bases and J 4 bases; bases outside gene matches: 2. Germline CDR1 SGHRS, CDR2 YFSETQ.